This TCR beta chain was identified during a study of identical twins. The table lists this clonotype with many counts. V lost 0 bases and J lost 2, with 11 bases in between. Germline V gives CDR1 SGHRS, CDR2 YFSETQ. The CDR3 consists of 15 residues. Each CDR3 protein gets one entry after TCRdb re-called the 5' RACE reads with MiXCR. This table holds under 350,000 distinct CDR3 sequences, around 9.7% found once. This sample also belongs to another study, concerning yellow fever vaccine responses in identical twins. That source notes: Twins showed a vaccine T cell response that reportedly seemed partly convergent, partly personalized.

Material for sequencing was CD8+ T cells sorted from blood. V and J are TRBV5-1 and TRBJ2-5; no definite D call. The sequence was collected from a woman aged 18-29 years in good health. The CDR3 coding sequence is TGCGCCAGCAGCTTGGGGCGAGGAGAACAAGAGACCCAGTACTTC. It codes for CASSLGRGEQETQYF.